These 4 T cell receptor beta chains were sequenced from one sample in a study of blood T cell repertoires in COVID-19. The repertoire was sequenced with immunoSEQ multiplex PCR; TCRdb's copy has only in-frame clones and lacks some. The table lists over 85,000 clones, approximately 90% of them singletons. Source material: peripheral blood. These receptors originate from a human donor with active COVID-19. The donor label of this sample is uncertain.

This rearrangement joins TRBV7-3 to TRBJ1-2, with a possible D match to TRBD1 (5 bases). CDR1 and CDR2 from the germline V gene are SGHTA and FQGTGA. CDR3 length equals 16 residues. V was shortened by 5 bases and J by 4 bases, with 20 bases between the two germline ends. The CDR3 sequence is CASSLSTFGGVYGYTF. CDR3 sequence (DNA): TGTGCCAGCAGCCTATCCACGTTTGGGGGGGTCTATGGCTACACCTTC.

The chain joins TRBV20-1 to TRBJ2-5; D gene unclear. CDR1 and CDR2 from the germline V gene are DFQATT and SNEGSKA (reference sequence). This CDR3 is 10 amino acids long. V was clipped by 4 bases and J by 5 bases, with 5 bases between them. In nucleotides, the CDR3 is TGCAGTGCTACGCGGGAGACCCAGTACTTC. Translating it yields CSATRETQYF.

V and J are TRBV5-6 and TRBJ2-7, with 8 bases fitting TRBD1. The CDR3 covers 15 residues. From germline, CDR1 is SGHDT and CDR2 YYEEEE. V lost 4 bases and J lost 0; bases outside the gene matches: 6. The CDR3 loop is CASSPLRGPSYEQYF. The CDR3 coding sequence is TGTGCCAGCAGCCCTCTCAGGGGGCCCTCCTACGAGCAGTACTTC.

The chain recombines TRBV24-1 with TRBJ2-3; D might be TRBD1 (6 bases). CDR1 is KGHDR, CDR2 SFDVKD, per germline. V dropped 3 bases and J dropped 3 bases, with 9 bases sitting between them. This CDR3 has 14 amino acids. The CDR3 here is CATSDPRGTDTQYF. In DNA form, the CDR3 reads TGTGCCACCAGTGATCCAAGGGGGACAGATACGCAGTATTTT.